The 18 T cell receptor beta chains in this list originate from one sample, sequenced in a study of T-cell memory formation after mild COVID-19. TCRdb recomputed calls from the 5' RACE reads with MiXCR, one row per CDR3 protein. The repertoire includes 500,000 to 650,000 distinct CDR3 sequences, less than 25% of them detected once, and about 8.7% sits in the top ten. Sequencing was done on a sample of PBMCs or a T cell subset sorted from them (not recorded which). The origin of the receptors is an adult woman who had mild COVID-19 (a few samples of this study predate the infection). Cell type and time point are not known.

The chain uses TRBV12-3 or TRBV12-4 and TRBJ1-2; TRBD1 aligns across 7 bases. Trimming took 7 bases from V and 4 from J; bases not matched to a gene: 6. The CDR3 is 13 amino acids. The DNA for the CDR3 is TGTGCCAGCACGGCAGGGGGAATCTATGGCTACACCTTC. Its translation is CASTAGGIYGYTF.

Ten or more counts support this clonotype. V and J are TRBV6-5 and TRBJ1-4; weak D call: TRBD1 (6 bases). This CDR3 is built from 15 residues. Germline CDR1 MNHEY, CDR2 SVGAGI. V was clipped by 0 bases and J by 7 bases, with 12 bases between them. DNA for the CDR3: TGTGCCAGCAGTTACTCGCCGGGGGGCGGTGAAAAACTGTTTTTT. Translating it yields CASSYSPGGGEKLFF.

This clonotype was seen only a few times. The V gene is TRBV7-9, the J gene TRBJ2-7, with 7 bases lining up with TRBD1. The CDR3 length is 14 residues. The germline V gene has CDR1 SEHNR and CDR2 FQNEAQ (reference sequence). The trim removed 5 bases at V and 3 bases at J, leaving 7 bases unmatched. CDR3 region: CASSSDRVRYEQYF. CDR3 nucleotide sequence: TGTGCCAGCAGCAGCGACAGGGTCCGCTACGAGCAGTACTTC.

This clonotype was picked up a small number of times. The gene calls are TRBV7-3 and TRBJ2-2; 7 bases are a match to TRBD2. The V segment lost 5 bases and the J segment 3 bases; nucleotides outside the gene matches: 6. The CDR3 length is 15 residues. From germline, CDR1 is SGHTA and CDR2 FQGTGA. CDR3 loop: CASSRGREYTGELFF. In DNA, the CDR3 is TGTGCCAGCAGCCGCGGGAGAGAGTACACCGGGGAGCTGTTTTTT.

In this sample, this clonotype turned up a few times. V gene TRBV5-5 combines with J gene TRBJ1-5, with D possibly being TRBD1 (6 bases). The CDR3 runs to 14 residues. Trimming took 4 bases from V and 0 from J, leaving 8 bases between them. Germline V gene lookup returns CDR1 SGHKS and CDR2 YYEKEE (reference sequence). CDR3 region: CASSQGYSNQPQHF. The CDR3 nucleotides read TGTGCCAGCAGCCAGGGGTATAGCAATCAGCCCCAGCATTTT.

CDR3 DNA sequence: TGTGCCAGCGGGAACGGACAGGAGGCTGAAAAACTGTTTTTT. Translation: CASGNGQEAEKLFF. The chain has TRBV12-3 or TRBV12-4 and TRBJ1-4, with TRBD1 matching 7 bases. CDR3 length: 14 residues. V lost 8 bases, J lost 7 bases, and 10 bases stayed unmatched.

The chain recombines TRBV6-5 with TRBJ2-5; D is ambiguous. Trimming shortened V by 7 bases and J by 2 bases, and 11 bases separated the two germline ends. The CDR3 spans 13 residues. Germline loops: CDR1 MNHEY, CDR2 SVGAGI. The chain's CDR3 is CASKRSGQETQYF. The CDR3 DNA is TGTGCCAGCAAGAGGTCGGGTCAAGAGACCCAGTACTTC.

The CDR3 coding sequence is TGTGCCAGCAGCTTAGCCGCTAGCGAGATTACAGATACGCAGTATTTT. It is translated as CASSLAASEITDTQYF. The V and J genes are TRBV7-9 and TRBJ2-3; perhaps TRBD2 as D (6 bases). This CDR3 spans 16 amino acids. The V and J ends lost 0 bases and 3 bases respectively, with 13 bases between them. CDR1 and CDR2 (germline): SEHNR, FQNEAQ (reference sequence).

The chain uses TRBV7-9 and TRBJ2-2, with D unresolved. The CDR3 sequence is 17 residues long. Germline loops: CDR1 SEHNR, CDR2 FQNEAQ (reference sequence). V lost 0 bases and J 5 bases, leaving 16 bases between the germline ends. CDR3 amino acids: CASSLAGSTPRTGELFF. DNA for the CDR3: TGTGCCAGCAGCTTAGCAGGGTCTACCCCCCGGACCGGGGAGCTGTTTTTT.

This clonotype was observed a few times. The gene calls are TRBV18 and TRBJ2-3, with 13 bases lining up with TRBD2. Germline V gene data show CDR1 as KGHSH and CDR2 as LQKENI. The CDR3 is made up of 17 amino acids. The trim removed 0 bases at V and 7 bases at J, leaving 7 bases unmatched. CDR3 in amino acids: CASSPPVLAGGSNTQYF. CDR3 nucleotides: TGTGCCAGCTCACCACCCGTACTAGCGGGGGGGTCTAATACGCAGTATTTT.

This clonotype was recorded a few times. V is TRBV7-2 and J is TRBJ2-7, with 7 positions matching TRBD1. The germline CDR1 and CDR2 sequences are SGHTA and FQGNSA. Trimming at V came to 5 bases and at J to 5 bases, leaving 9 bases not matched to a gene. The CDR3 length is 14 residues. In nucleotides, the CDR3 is TGTGCCAGCAGCCCAAACAGGGGTTCTAACGAGCAGTACTTC. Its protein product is CASSPNRGSNEQYF.

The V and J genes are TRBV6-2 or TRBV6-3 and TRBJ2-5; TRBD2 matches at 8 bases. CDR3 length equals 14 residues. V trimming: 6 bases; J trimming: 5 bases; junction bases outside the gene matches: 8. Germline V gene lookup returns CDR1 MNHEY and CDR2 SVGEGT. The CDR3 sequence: CASRTLAGSETQYF. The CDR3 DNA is TGTGCCAGCAGGACCCTAGCGGGTTCCGAGACCCAGTACTTC.

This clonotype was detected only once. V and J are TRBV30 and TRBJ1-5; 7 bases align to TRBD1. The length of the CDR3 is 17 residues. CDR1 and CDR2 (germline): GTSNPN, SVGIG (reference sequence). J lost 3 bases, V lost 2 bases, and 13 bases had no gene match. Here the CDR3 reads CAWSLPRQGRYNQPQHF. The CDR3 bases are TGTGCCTGGAGTTTACCCAGACAGGGACGTTACAATCAGCCCCAGCATTTT.

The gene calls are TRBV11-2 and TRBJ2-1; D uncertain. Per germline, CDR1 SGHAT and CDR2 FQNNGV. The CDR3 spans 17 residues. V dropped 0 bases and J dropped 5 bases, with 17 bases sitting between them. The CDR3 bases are TGTGCCAGCAGCTTAGATGGGTTTTCGGAACGTGACAATGAGCAGTTCTTC. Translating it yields CASSLDGFSERDNEQFF.

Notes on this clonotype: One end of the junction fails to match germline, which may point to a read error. DNA of the CDR3: TGTGCCAGTAGTCTAGACGGCGGAACCCCAGGCGAGCAGTTCTTC. This translates into CASSLDGGTPGEQFF. V is TRBV19 and J is TRBJ2-1; D unresolved. This CDR3 spans 15 amino acids. The germline V gene has CDR1 LNHDA and CDR2 SQIVND (reference sequence).

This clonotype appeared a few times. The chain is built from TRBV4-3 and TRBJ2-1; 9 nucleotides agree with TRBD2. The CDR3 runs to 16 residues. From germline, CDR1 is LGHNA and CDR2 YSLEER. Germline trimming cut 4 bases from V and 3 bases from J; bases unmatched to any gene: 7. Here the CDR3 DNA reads TGCGCCAGCAGCCCTGAGGCGGGGGGGAACTACAATGAGCAGTTCTTC. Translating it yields CASSPEAGGNYNEQFF.

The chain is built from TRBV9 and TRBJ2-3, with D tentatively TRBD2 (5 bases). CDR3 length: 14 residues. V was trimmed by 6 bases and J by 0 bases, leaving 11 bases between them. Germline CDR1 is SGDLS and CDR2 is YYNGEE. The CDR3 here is CASNPGESTDTQYF. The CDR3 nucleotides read TGTGCCAGCAACCCCGGGGAGAGCACAGATACGCAGTATTTT.

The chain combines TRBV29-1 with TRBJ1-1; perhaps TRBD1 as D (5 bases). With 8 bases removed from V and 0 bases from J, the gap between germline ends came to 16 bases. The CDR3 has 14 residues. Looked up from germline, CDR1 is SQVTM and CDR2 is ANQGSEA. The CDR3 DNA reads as TGCAGCATTGGGGGAGGCTTATTGAACACTGAAGCTTTCTTT. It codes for CSIGGGLLNTEAFF.